These 14 T cell receptor beta chains share one sample of origin, sequenced in a study of blood T cells in healthy people across ages. A sample-barcoded 5' primer and a J-beta primer mix were used in a second PCR of roughly 6 to 11 cycles. TCRdb re-derived calls from the 5' RACE reads in MiXCR, one entry per CDR3 protein. The sample carries more than 500,000 distinct CDR3 sequences, roughly a quarter recorded once. These data were likewise used in another study, on T cells of mothers and their children.

Input material: blood. The receptors originated from a boy between 2 and 10 years old in good health.

This clonotype has more than one count but fewer than ten. The genes are TRBV6-5 and TRBJ1-2; D not certain. The germline gives CDR1 MNHEY, CDR2 SVGAGI. The CDR3 runs 13 residues. Trimming shortened V by 5 bases and J by 3 bases, and 10 bases separated the two germline ends. CDR3 amino acids: CASSQLSHYGYTF. DNA for the CDR3: TGTGCCAGCAGTCAATTATCTCACTATGGCTACACCTTC.

This chain joins TRBV12-3 or TRBV12-4 and TRBJ2-5; 12 nucleotides align to TRBD2. TRBJ2-1 matches the DNA end more closely, so the J call is doubtful. CDR3 length: 14 amino acids. The CDR3 DNA is TGTGCCAGCAGTTTTTCTAGCGGGGGGGCGGAGCAGTTCTTC. Protein: CASSFSSGGAEQFF.

This chain joins TRBV20-1 and TRBJ2-5, with 7 bases matching TRBD2. There are 15 residues in the CDR3. Germline assignment: CDR1 DFQATT and CDR2 SNEGSKA (reference sequence). The V and J ends lost 1 base and 4 bases, in that order; junction bases with no gene match: 9. Here the CDR3 DNA reads TGCAGTGCTAGAGGTTTGCGGGAGTTTCGAGAGACCCAGTACTTC. It encodes CSARGLREFRETQYF.

This clonotype has more than one count but fewer than ten. The chain has TRBV20-1 and TRBJ2-3, with D uncertain. This CDR3 region has 14 residues. Per the germline V gene, CDR1 is DFQATT and CDR2 is SNEGSKA (reference sequence). V gave up 0 bases and J gave up 1 base, with 8 bases separating them. CDR3 sequence: CSARDNYRTDTQYF. The CDR3 DNA reads as TGCAGTGCTAGAGATAACTACCGCACAGATACGCAGTATTTT.

The chain joins TRBV7-9 to TRBJ2-5, with a possible D match to TRBD2 (5 bases). CDR3 length equals 13 residues. Trimming took off 5 bases at V and 5 bases at J, with 12 bases between the two ends. Germline lookup yields CDR1 SEHNR and CDR2 FQNEAQ (reference sequence). The CDR3 spells CASSQATGETQYF. The CDR3 region has the DNA TGTGCCAGCAGCCAGGCGACGGGGGAGACCCAGTACTTC.

The chain employs TRBV9 and TRBJ2-5, with TRBD1 as a possible D gene (7 bases). CDR1 and CDR2 from the germline V gene are SGDLS and YYNGEE. This CDR3 comprises 15 residues. V shed 4 bases and J shed 7 bases, with 20 bases lying between them. As DNA, the CDR3 is TGTGCCAGCAGCCCATCGGACAGGTCCGGGGGGACCCAGTACTTC. Protein product: CASSPSDRSGGTQYF.

The chain links TRBV29-1 to TRBJ1-5; TRBD1 might be the D (5 bases). Trimming left V 6 bases short and J 4 bases short, with 13 bases between. Germline V CDR1 and CDR2: SQVTM, ANQGSEA. The CDR3 runs 13 residues. The CDR3, as DNA: TGCAGCGTAGCTACAGGTTTTAATCAGCCCCAGCATTTT. It translates to CSVATGFNQPQHF.

The chain joins TRBV12-3 or TRBV12-4 to TRBJ2-3; D possibly corresponds to TRBD2 (6 bases). Trimming stripped 8 bases from V and 3 bases from J, with 18 bases between. The CDR3 is 15 residues long. CDR3 residues: CASARDLTFTDTQYF. CDR3 nucleotide sequence: TGTGCCAGCGCAAGGGACTTGACTTTTACAGATACGCAGTATTTT.

This sequence joins TRBV4-3 and TRBJ1-4, with D tentatively TRBD1 (5 bases). V lost 0 bases and J 6 bases, leaving 14 bases between the germline ends. This CDR3 region has 16 residues. Germline lookup yields CDR1 LGHNA and CDR2 YSLEER. CDR3 residues: CASSQEEAGIDEKLFF. CDR3 nucleotides: TGCGCCAGCAGCCAAGAAGAGGCAGGGATAGATGAAAAACTGTTTTTT.

The J gene is TRBJ2-7, the V gene TRBV29-1; 9 bases align to TRBD2. The trim removed 3 bases at V and 6 bases at J, leaving 6 bases unmatched. The V gene's germline CDR1 is SQVTM and CDR2 ANQGSEA. The CDR3 is 13 residues long. CDR3 region: CSVDSSGTSEQYF. Here the CDR3 DNA reads TGCAGCGTTGATTCTAGCGGGACCTCCGAGCAGTACTTC.

V is TRBV27 and J is TRBJ2-5; 8 nucleotides line up with TRBD2. The DNA end lines up better with TRBJ2-7; the J call may be wrong. From germline, CDR1 is MNHEY and CDR2 SMNVEV (reference sequence). The CDR3 spans 17 residues. The CDR3: CASSLIPSGRAIGEQYF. The CDR3 region has the DNA TGTGCCAGCAGTTTGATCCCCTCCGGGAGGGCCATCGGCGAGCAGTACTTC.

This clonotype has at least ten counts. This rearrangement joins TRBV29-1 to TRBJ2-7, with 10 bases that match TRBD1. The length of the CDR3 is 14 residues. J lost 3 bases, V lost 6 bases, and 8 bases had no gene match. CDR1 and CDR2 (germline): SQVTM, ANQGSEA. The CDR3 loop is CSVGLGTGVYEQYF. In DNA form, the CDR3 reads TGCAGCGTGGGACTGGGGACAGGGGTCTACGAGCAGTACTTC.

J is TRBJ2-2 and V is TRBV9; 11 nucleotides agree with TRBD2. The junction had 8 bases not matched to a gene; V was cut back by 2 bases and J by 5 bases. This CDR3 contains 17 residues. Germline CDR1 and CDR2: SGDLS and YYNGEE. The DNA of the CDR3 is TGTGCCAGCAGCGTCGCACACGGGACTAGCGGAACCGGGGAGCTGTTTTTT. Translation: CASSVAHGTSGTGELFF.

This clonotype was counted only a few times. This chain links TRBV20-1 with TRBJ2-3; D unclear. V was clipped by 3 bases and J by 3 bases, with 16 bases between them. From germline, CDR1 is DFQATT and CDR2 SNEGSKA (reference sequence). The CDR3 totals 15 residues. The CDR3: CSASATSFSTDTQYF. The CDR3 DNA reads as TGCAGTGCTAGCGCGACCTCGTTCAGTACAGATACGCAGTATTTT.